A single sample is the source of the 15 T cell receptor beta chains below, sequenced in a study of T cell responses to AZD1222 COVID-19 vaccine (dated by TCRdb to about 2021). Read against the paper, the sample's time point label means: baseline before first vaccination. The method was the immunoSEQ multiplex PCR assay. The clones in this table, taken by TCRdb from immuneACCESS, are in-frame only. Not every clone is retained; where verified, under half of the shortfall comes from an unresolved V gene, and the cause of the rest is unknown. Here the sample has 100,000 to 150,000 clones; around 92% occur a single time. The ten largest clones capture approximately 4.2% of the sample. This sample comprised peripheral blood, obtained on day 0 of AZD1222 vaccination. The origin of the receptors is an adult in good health.

This chain links TRBV19 with TRBJ1-6; D call uncertain. The CDR3 consists of 14 residues. The V gene lost 3 bases and the J gene lost 9 bases, with 12 bases spanning the gap. Germline lookup yields CDR1 LNHDA and CDR2 SQIVND (reference sequence). The CDR3 sequence is CASSIDGGRSPLHF. In nucleotides, the CDR3 is TGTGCCAGTAGTATCGACGGTGGGCGTTCACCCCTCCACTTT. Using reference TRBV19 and TRBJ1-6 for the parts outside the CDR3, the full variable domain is DGGITQSPKYLFRKEGQNVTLSCEQNLNHDAMYWYRQDPGQGLRLIYYSQIVNDFQKGDIAEGYSVSREKKESFPLTVTSAQKNPTAFYLCASSIDGGRSPLHFGNGTRLTVT.

This chain joins TRBV5-1 and TRBJ2-6; 8 positions agree with TRBD2. Germline V gene sequence: CDR1 SGHRS, CDR2 YFSETQ. There are 15 residues in the CDR3. V trimming: 4 bases; J trimming: 0 bases; junction bases outside the gene matches: 0. The CDR3 DNA reads TGCGCCAGCAGCCGGGAGGGCTCTGGGGCCAACGTCCTGACTTTC. It encodes CASSREGSGANVLTF.

The chain joins TRBV4-3 to TRBJ2-1, with D perhaps matching TRBD2 (6 bases). V was clipped by 4 bases and J by 0 bases, with 10 bases between them. The length of the CDR3 is 15 residues. The germline gives CDR1 LGHNA, CDR2 YSLEER. In nucleotides, the CDR3 is TGCGCCAGCAGCCTCGTGGGGGGCTCCTACAATGAGCAGTTCTTC. Translated: CASSLVGGSYNEQFF.

The CDR3 loop is CSVTDRAFNEKLFF. CDR3 nucleotide sequence: TGCAGCGTTACCGACCGAGCCTTTAATGAAAAACTGTTTTTT. The chain couples TRBV29-1 to TRBJ1-4; D gene uncertain. The CDR3 consists of 14 residues. CDR1 is SQVTM and CDR2 is ANQGSEA in the germline V gene. V was clipped by 5 bases and J by 4 bases, with 14 bases between them.

The chain uses TRBV20-1 and TRBJ2-7; D possibly matches TRBD1 or TRBD2 (5 bases each). Deletions cut 3 bases from V and 6 bases from J, with 12 bases between. This CDR3 has 12 amino acids. In germline, CDR1 is DFQATT, CDR2 SNEGSKA (reference sequence). The DNA of the CDR3 is TGCAGTGCTAGTGACCCGGGGCGCGAGCAGTACTTC. Translating gives CSASDPGREQYF.

The chain employs TRBV9 and TRBJ1-2; tentative D call: TRBD1 (6 bases). CDR1 is SGDLS, CDR2 YYNGEE, per germline. V lost 0 bases to trimming and J lost 4 bases, with 13 bases between them. This CDR3 comprises 15 residues. The CDR3 sequence: CASSVVGQSSYGYTF. In DNA form, the CDR3 reads TGTGCCAGCAGCGTAGTTGGACAGAGCAGCTATGGCTACACCTTC.

The chain has TRBV18 and TRBJ1-1; TRBD1 aligns across 8 bases. Germline CDR1 KGHSH, CDR2 LQKENI. The CDR3 is 13 residues long. V was clipped by 3 bases and J by 5 bases; unmatched bases: 2. The CDR3 DNA reads TGTGCCAGCTCACCGGACAGGGAGACTGAAGCTTTCTTT. It translates to CASSPDRETEAFF.

V usage is TRBV6-2 or TRBV6-3 and J usage is TRBJ2-3, with D perhaps being TRBD1 or TRBD2 (6 bases each). This CDR3 spans 14 amino acids. Per germline, CDR1 MNHEY and CDR2 SVGEGT. The V end lost 5 bases, the J end lost 2 bases, and 11 bases lay between the germline ends. CDR3 amino acids: CASSTGDTTDTQYF. The CDR3 coding sequence is TGTGCCAGCAGTACGGGGGACACCACAGATACGCAGTATTTT.

This clone was seen only once. The chain is built from TRBV28 and TRBJ2-5; 9 bases agree with TRBD1. Trimming took 8 bases from V and 4 from J; bases not matched to a gene: 8. The germline gives CDR1 MDHEN, CDR2 SYDVKM. The CDR3 contains 14 residues. For the CDR3, the DNA is TGTGCCAGCCAAAGGGACAGGGAGGCAGAGACCCAGTACTTC. This translates into CASQRDREAETQYF.

The chain is built from TRBV20-1 and TRBJ1-1, with D unclear. The V end was cut by 6 bases, the J end by 4 bases, with 9 bases between. The germline V gene has CDR1 DFQATT and CDR2 SNEGSKA (reference sequence). The CDR3 runs to 11 residues. For the CDR3, the DNA is TGCAGTGCCGCCTTCAGCACTGAAGCTTTCTTT. Translating it yields CSAAFSTEAFF.

With respect to this clone: The junction departs from germline at one end; a sequencing error may be responsible. V and J are TRBV7-7 and TRBJ2-3; 9 bases are shared with TRBD2. This CDR3 spans 16 amino acids. Germline CDR1 reads SSHAT; CDR2 reads FNYEAQ (reference sequence). The CDR3 bases are TGTGCTAGCAGCTTAGGTAGCGGGAGTGGCGCAGATACGCAGTATTTT. The encoded protein is CASSLGSGSGADTQYF.

This clone has just one count. The V gene is TRBV7-2, the J gene TRBJ2-3, with 9 bases fitting TRBD2. V shed 2 bases, J shed 3 bases, and the junction held 9 bases outside the gene matches. This CDR3 is built from 17 residues. Germline V gene data show CDR1 as SGHTA and CDR2 as FQGNSA. The CDR3: CASSLRIAGGPTDTQYF. CDR3 nucleotides: TGTGCCAGCAGCTTACGGATTGCGGGAGGGCCGACAGATACGCAGTATTTT. Using reference TRBV7-2 and TRBJ2-3 for the parts outside the CDR3, the full variable domain is GAGVSQSPSNKVTEKGKDVELRCDPISGHTALYWYRQSLGQGLEFLIYFQGNSAPDKSGLPSDRFSAERTGGSVSTLTIQRTQQEDSAVYLCASSLRIAGGPTDTQYFGPGTRLTVL.

The CDR3 sequence: CASRPTGSFAEAFF. CDR3 DNA: TGTGCCAGCAGGCCGACAGGGTCTTTTGCTGAAGCTTTCTTT. This chain joins TRBV28 and TRBJ1-1, with 7 bases fitting TRBD1. The germline gives CDR1 MDHEN, CDR2 SYDVKM. The CDR3 is 14 amino acids. The V and J ends lost 6 bases and 6 bases, in that order; junction bases with no gene match: 10.

The chain combines TRBV19 with TRBJ1-1; 7 bases line up with TRBD1. In germline, CDR1 is LNHDA, CDR2 SQIVND (reference sequence). J gave up 10 bases and V 4 bases, and 9 bases lay outside the gene matches. CDR3 size: 13 residues. CDR3 sequence (DNA): TGTGCCAGTAGTAGCGCAGGGGGGGTTGGAGCTTTCTTT. Residues: CASSSAGGVGAFF.

The chain combines TRBV9 with TRBJ2-2; 7 nucleotides line up with TRBD2. Germline loops: CDR1 SGDLS, CDR2 YYNGEE. The CDR3 is 15 amino acids. J was trimmed by 6 bases and V by 0 bases; bases with no gene match: 5. The CDR3 DNA reads TGTGCCAGCAGCGTAGGCGGGGGTACTCCCGGGGAGCTGTTTTTT. Translating it yields CASSVGGGTPGELFF.